The entry below gives a single TCR beta chain sequence along with its context. The sample originates from a study of shared clonotypes between healthy human individuals. Germline CDR1 and CDR2: SQVTM and ANQGSEA. Trimming stripped 2 bases from V and 0 bases from J, with 9 bases between. This CDR3 is built from 14 residues. Only in-frame clones appear in the TCRdb table, and some are missing; sequencing was by immunoSEQ multiplex PCR. This table holds about 380,000 clones, about 96% found once. Sequences were obtained from memory CD8+ T cells sorted from blood. The subset: CD45RO+ cells pooled with CCR7-negative TemRA cells. The TCR comes from a young man in good health. The rearrangement links TRBV29-1 to TRBJ2-3; possibly TRBD1 or TRBD2 for D (6 bases each). The CDR3 is CSVERGTSTDTQYF. The CDR3 DNA sequence: TGCAGCGTTGAAAGGGGGACTAGCACAGATACGCAGTATTTT.